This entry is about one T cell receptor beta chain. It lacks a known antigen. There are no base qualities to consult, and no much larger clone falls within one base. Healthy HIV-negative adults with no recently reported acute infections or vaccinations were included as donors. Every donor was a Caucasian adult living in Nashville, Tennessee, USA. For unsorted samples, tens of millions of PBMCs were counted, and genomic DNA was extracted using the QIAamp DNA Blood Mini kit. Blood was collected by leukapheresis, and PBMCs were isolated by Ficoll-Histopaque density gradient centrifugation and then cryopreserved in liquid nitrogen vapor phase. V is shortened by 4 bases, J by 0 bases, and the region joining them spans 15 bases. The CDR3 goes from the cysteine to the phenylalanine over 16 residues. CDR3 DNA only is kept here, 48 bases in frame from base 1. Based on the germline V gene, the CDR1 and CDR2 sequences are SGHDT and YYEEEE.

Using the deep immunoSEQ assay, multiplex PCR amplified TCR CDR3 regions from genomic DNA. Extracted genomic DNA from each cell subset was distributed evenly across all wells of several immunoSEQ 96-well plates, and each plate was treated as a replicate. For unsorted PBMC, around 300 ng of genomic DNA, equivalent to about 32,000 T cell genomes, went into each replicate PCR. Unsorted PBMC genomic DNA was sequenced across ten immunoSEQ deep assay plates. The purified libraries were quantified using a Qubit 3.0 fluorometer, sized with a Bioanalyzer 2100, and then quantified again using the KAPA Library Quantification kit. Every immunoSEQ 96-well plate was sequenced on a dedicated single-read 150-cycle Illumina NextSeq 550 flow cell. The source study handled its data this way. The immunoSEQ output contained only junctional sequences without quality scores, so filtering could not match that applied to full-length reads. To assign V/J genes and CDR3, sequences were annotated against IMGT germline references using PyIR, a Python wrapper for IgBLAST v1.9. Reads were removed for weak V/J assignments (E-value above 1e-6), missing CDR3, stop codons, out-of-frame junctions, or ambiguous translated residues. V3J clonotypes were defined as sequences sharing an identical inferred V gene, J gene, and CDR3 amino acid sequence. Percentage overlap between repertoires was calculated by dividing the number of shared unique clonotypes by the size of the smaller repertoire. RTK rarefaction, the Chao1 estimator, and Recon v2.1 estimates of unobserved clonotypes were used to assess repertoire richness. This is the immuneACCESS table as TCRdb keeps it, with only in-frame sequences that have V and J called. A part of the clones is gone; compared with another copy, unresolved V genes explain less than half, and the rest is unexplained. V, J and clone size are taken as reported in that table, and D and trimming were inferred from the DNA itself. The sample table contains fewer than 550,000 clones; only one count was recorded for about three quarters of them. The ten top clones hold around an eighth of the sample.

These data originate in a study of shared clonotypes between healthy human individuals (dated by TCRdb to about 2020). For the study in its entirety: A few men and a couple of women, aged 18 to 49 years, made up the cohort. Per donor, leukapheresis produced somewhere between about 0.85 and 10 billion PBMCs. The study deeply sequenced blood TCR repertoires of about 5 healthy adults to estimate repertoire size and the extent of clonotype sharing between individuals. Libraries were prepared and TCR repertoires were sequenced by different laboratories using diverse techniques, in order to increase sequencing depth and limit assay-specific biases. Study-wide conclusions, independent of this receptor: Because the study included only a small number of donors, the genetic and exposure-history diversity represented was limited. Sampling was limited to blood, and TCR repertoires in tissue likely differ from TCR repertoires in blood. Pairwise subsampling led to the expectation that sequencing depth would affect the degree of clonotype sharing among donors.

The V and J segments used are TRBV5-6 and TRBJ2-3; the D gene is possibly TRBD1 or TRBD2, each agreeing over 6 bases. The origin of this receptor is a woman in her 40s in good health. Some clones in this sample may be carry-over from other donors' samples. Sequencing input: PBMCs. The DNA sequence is TGTGCCAGCAGCCCCGGGGGCGGGATAAGCACAGATACGCAGTATTTT. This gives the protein CASSPGGGISTDTQYF. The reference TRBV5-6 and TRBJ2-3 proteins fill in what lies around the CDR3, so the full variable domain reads DAGVTQSPTHLIKTRGQQVTLRCSPKSGHDTVSWYQQALGQGPQFIFQYYEEEERQRGNFPDRFSGHQFPNYSSELNVNALLLGDSALYLCASSPGGGISTDTQYFGPGTRLTVL.